The 3 T cell receptor beta chains below all came from one sample that was sequenced in a study of blood T cell repertoires in COVID-19. Clones were read by immunoSEQ multiplex PCR, and TCRdb kept only the in-frame ones, dropping some. The table shows some 80,000 clones, with 75% to 95% occurring only once. The sequenced sample consisted of peripheral blood. These TCRs come from a woman aged 80 or older with acute or convalescent COVID-19.

This clone was recorded once. The genes are TRBV11-2 and TRBJ1-6; 7 bases align to TRBD1. Germline CDR1 SGHAT, CDR2 FQNNGV. The CDR3 runs 15 residues. The V segment lost 4 bases and the J segment 13 bases; nucleotides outside the gene matches: 13. The CDR3 sequence: CASSSSGTVRAPLHF. The CDR3 DNA reads TGTGCCAGCAGCTCCAGTGGGACAGTTCGCGCCCCCCTCCACTTT.

The chain employs TRBV29-1 and TRBJ2-7; TRBD1 matches at 10 bases. This CDR3 is 15 amino acids long. J was trimmed by 2 bases and V by 7 bases; bases with no gene match: 11. Germline V gives CDR1 SQVTM, CDR2 ANQGSEA. Here the CDR3 reads CSAVGPGQGTYEQYF. CDR3 coding DNA: TGCAGCGCTGTCGGACCGGGACAGGGGACCTACGAGCAGTACTTC.

This chain connects TRBV7-9 to TRBJ1-4; D is ambiguous. Germline V lookup: CDR1 SEHNR, CDR2 FQNEAQ (reference sequence). Trimming stripped 2 bases from V and 0 bases from J, with 16 bases between. The CDR3 runs to 18 residues. This CDR3 reads CASSLKRSAAATNEKLFF. The CDR3 coding sequence is TGTGCCAGCAGCTTAAAGCGCTCGGCAGCTGCAACTAATGAAAAACTGTTTTTT.